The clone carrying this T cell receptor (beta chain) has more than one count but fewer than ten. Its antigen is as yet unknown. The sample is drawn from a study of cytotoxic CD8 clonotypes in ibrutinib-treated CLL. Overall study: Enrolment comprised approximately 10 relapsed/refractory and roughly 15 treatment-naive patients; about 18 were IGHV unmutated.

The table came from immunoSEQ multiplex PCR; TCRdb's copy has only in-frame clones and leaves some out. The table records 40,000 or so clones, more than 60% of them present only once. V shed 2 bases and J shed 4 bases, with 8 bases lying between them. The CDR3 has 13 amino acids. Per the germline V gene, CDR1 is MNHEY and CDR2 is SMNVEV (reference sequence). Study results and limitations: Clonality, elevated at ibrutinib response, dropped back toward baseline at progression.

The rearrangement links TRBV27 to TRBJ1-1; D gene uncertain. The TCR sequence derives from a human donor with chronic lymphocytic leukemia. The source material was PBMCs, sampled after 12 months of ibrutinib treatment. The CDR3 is CASSLMGSTEAFF. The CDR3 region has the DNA TGTGCCAGCAGTTTAATGGGGAGCACTGAAGCTTTCTTT.